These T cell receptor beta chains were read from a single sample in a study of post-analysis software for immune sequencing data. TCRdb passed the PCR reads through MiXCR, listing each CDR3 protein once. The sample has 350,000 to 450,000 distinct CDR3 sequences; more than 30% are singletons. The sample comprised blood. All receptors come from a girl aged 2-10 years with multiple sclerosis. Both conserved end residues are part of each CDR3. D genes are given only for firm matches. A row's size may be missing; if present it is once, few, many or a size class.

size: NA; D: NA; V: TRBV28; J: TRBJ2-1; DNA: TGTGCCAGCAGTTTATACCCCCTCCTCGGGGAAAGCTCCTACAATGAGCAGTTCTTC; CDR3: CASSLYPLLGESSYNEQFF
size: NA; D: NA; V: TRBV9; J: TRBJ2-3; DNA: TGTGCCAGCAGCGTTACGAGCACAGATACGCAGTATTTT; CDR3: CASSVTSTDTQYF
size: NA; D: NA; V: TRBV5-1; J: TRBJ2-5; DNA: TGCGCCAGCAGCTTGGAAGGAAAAGGATGGGAGACCCAGTACTTC; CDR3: CASSLEGKGWETQYF
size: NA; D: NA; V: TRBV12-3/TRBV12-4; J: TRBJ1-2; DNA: TGTGCCAGCAGTTCGGACGGGCGCTTAAACTATGGCTACACCTTC; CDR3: CASSSDGRLNYGYTF
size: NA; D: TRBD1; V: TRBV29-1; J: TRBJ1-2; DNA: TGCAGCGTTGTGGAGGGGGCAGGATATGGCTACACCTTC; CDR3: CSVVEGAGYGYTF
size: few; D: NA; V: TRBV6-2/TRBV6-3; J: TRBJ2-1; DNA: TGTGCCAGCACCCAGGGACGTGAGCAGTTCTTC; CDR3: CASTQGREQFF
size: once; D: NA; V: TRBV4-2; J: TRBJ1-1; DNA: TGTGCCAGCAGCCAGGGGGCAGGACGGCTGAACACTGAAGCTTTCTTT; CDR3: CASSQGAGRLNTEAFF
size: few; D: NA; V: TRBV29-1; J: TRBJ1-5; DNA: TGCAGCGCTCGGGGGGCAGGGACTAATCAGCCCCAGCATTTT; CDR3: CSARGAGTNQPQHF
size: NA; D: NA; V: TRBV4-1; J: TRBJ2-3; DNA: TGCGCCAGCAGCCAAGAGAACGCCCCGGGACACCACACAGATACGCAGTATTTT; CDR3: CASSQENAPGHHTDTQYF
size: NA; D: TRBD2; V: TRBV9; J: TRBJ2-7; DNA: TGTGCCAGCATCGTAGGGACTAGCGGAGCCTACGAGCAGTACTTC; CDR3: CASIVGTSGAYEQYF
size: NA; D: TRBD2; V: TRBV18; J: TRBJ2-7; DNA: TGTGCCAGCTCACCATCGGCGGGGGGCGCCTACGAGCAGTACTTC; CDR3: CASSPSAGGAYEQYF
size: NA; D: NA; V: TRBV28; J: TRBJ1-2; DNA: TGTGCCAGCAGTTTATGGAATATACTCTTTGGGGGCAGGGCCACCTTC; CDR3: CASSLWNILFGGRATF
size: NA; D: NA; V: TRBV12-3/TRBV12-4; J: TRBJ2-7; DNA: TGTGCCAGCAGTCCCCGTGACTTTACTTACGAGCAGTACTTC; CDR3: CASSPRDFTYEQYF
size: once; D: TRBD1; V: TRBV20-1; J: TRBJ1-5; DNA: TGCAGTGCTAGAGAAGCCAGGGGGCCACGTCAGCCCCAGCATTTT; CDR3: CSAREARGPRQPQHF
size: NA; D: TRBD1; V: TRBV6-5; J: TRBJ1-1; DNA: TGTGCCAGCAGTTATCGGGACAGGGGGCAGGGGACTGAAGCTTTCTTT; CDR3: CASSYRDRGQGTEAFF
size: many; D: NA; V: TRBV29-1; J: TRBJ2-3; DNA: TGCAGCGCCCCCGCAGCGAGAGGGGGAGATACGCAGTATTTT; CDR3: CSAPAARGGDTQYF
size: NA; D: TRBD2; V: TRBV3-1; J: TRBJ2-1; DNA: TGTGCCAGCAGCCAAGCCGGGACTAGCGGGAGCAATGAGCAGTTCTTC; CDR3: CASSQAGTSGSNEQFF
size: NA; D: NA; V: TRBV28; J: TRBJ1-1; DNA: TGTGCCAGCAGTTTATGGGGCAGCATGAACACTGAAGCTTTCTTT; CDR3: CASSLWGSMNTEAFF
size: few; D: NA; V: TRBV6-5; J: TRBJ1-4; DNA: TGTGCCAGCAGTACAGGGCGCGAAAAACTGTTTTTT; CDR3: CASSTGREKLFF
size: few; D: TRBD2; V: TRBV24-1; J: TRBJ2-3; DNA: TGTGCCACCAGTGATTCTCCTAGCGGGGGATCTGGCGATACGCAGTATTTT; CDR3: CATSDSPSGGSGDTQYF
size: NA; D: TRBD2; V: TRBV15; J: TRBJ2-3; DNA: TGTGCCACCAGGAGGACTAGCGGGACCCACACAGATACGCAGTATTTT; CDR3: CATRRTSGTHTDTQYF
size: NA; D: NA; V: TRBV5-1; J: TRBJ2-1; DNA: TGCGCCAGCAGCTTGACTAGTGCGAGTAGCTCCTACAATGAGCAGTTCTTC; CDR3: CASSLTSASSSYNEQFF
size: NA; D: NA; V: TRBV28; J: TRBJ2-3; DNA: TGTGCCAGCAGTTTAAAGGCGAGGTGGACAGATACGCAGTATTTT; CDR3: CASSLKARWTDTQYF
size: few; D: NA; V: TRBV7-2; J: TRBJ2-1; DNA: TGTGCCAGCAGCTTAGTGTGGACCAGCAATGAGCAGTTCTTC; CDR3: CASSLVWTSNEQFF
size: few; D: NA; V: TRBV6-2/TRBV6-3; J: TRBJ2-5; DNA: TGTGCCAGCAGCCCCCCGTCAGGGACCCAGTACTTC; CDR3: CASSPPSGTQYF
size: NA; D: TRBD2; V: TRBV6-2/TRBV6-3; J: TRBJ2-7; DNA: TGTGCCAGCACCCGGACTAGTTACGAGCAGTACTTC; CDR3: CASTRTSYEQYF
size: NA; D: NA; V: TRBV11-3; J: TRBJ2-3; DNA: TGTGCCAGCAGCTTAGAAGCAGCAGATACGCAGTATTTT; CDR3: CASSLEAADTQYF
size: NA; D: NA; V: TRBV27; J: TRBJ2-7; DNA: TGTGCCAGCAGTTTACAGGGGATGCGCGAGCAGTACTTC; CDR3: CASSLQGMREQYF
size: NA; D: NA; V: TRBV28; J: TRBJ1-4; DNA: TGTGCCAGCAGCCGCCGGAACATTGAAAAACTGTTTTTT; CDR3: CASSRRNIEKLFF
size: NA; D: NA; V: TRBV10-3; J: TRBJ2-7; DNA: TGTGCCACCCGGGACGCAGGGGGGAACGAGCAGTACTTC; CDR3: CATRDAGGNEQYF
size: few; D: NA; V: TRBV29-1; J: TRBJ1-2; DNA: TGCAGCGTTGAGGGACACAGGACCGTTCGGGGCTACACCTTC; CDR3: CSVEGHRTVRGYTF
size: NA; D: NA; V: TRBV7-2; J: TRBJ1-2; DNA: TGTGCCAGCACCGTAGCCTACTCAAGGGCCGGCTACACCTTC; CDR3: CASTVAYSRAGYTF
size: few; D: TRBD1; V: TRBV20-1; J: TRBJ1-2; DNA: TGCAGTGCGTTTACCCGGGACAGGTTCTATGGCTACACCTTC; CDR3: CSAFTRDRFYGYTF
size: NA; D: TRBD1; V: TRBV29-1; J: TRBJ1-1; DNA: TGCAGCGTCAAGGGACAGAGGAACACTGAAGCTTTCTTT; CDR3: CSVKGQRNTEAFF
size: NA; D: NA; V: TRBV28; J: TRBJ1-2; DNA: TGTGCCAGCAGCCAAGGCGGCAAAGCTAACTATGGCTACACCTTC; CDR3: CASSQGGKANYGYTF
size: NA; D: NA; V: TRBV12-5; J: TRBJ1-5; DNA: TGTGCTAGTGGTTTGTATCAGCCCCGGCATTTT; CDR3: CASGLYQPRHF
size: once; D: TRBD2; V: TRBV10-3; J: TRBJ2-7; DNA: TGTGCCATCAGTCGCACCCAGGACACTGGACTAGCGGGAGTCATGGCCTATCGTTACGAGCAGTACTTC; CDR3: CAISRTQDTGLAGVMAYRYEQYF
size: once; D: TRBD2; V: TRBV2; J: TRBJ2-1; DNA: TGTGCCAGCAGAGAGTCTAGCGGGGGGGGGAATGAGCAGTTCTTC; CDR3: CASRESSGGGNEQFF
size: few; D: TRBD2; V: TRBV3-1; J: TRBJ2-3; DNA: TGTGCCAGCAGCTCCCCGACTAGCGGCACAGATACGCAGTATTTT; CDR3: CASSSPTSGTDTQYF
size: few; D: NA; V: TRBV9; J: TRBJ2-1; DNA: TGTGCCAGCAATGGGGGGCCTTCCTACAATGAGCAGTTCTTC; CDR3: CASNGGPSYNEQFF
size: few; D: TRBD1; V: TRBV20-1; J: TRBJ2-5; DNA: TGCAGTGCTAGCCGCTGGGACAGTTGGTACCAAGAGACCCAGTACTTC; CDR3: CSASRWDSWYQETQYF
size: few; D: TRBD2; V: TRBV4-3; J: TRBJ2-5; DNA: TGCGCCAGCAGCCAAGTGATGACTAGCGGGAGATGGGAGACCCAGTACTTC; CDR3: CASSQVMTSGRWETQYF
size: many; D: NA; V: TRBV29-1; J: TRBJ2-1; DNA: TGCAGCGTTGATGAGACAGTTAACAATGAGCAGTTCTTC; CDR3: CSVDETVNNEQFF
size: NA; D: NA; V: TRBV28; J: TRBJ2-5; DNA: TGTGCCAGCAGTTCCCGCTGGGAGACCCAGTACTTC; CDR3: CASSSRWETQYF
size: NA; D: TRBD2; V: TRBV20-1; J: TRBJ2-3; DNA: TGCAGTGCGAGCGGCGGGGGAACAGATACGCAGTATTTT; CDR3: CSASGGGTDTQYF